Following are 24 T cell receptor beta chains from one sample sequenced in a study of response to subunit inactivated influenza vaccine. TCRdb called the RT-PCR reads again in MiXCR, with one record for every CDR3 protein. The sample includes 150,000 to 200,000 distinct CDR3 sequences, around 9.9% of them seen just once. The sequencing used non-naive T cells sorted from PBMCs, collected roughly 47 days after vaccination. These receptors were collected from a middle-aged man who received an inactivated influenza vaccine.

This chain joins TRBV4-3 and TRBJ2-1; a possible D gene is TRBD2 (6 bases). The ends were cut back, 1 base at V and 4 bases at J, with 11 bases in the middle. CDR3 size: 15 residues. The germline V gene has CDR1 LGHNA and CDR2 YSLEER. The CDR3 protein is CASSQVTGVYNEQFF. As DNA, the CDR3 is TGCGCCAGCAGCCAAGTGACGGGAGTTTACAATGAGCAGTTCTTC.

This rearrangement joins TRBV6-2 or TRBV6-3 to TRBJ1-5; D may be TRBD1 (6 bases). V lost 6 bases, J lost 3 bases, and 15 bases lay in between. Germline CDR1 reads MNHEY; CDR2 reads SVGEGT. The CDR3 has 15 residues. The CDR3 sequence: CASRPGQIYNQPQHF. In DNA form, the CDR3 reads TGTGCCAGCAGGCCCGGACAGATTTACAATCAGCCCCAGCATTTT.

This chain joins TRBV7-9 and TRBJ2-7; a weak D match, TRBD1 (6 bases). The CDR3 has 15 amino acids. The ends were cut back, 3 bases at V and 3 bases at J, with 15 bases in the middle. Germline V gene sequence: CDR1 SEHNR, CDR2 FQNEAQ (reference sequence). The CDR3 nucleotides are TGTGCCAGCAGCTTTGAATCAGGGGTGGACTACGAGCAGTACTTC. Its protein product is CASSFESGVDYEQYF. Complete variable domain (other parts from reference TRBV7-9 and TRBJ2-7): DTGVSQNPRHKITKRGQNVTFRCDPISEHNRLYWYRQTLGQGPEFLTYFQNEAQLEKSRLLSDRFSAERPKGSFSTLEIQRTEQGDSAMYLCASSFESGVDYEQYFGPGTRLTVT.

As DNA, the CDR3 is TGTGCCAGCAGCCCCCTAGCTAACTATGGCTACACCTTC. It codes for CASSPLANYGYTF. The rearrangement links TRBV12-3 or TRBV12-4 to TRBJ1-2; D is undetermined. V gave up 6 bases and J gave up 0 bases, with 8 bases separating them. CDR3 length: 13 residues.

V gene TRBV6-2 or TRBV6-3 combines with J gene TRBJ1-5; maybe TRBD1 (5 bases). The CDR3 is 14 residues long. V was shortened by 6 bases and J by 4 bases, with 13 bases between the two germline ends. Germline V gene data show CDR1 as MNHEY and CDR2 as SVGEGT. This CDR3 reads CASRRQSRNQPQHF. CDR3 DNA: TGTGCCAGCAGAAGACAGAGCCGGAATCAGCCCCAGCATTTT.

This clonotype has only a few counts. The chain employs TRBV29-1 and TRBJ1-3; D might be TRBD1 (5 bases). Germline CDR1 reads SQVTM; CDR2 reads ANQGSEA. The CDR3 has 14 amino acids. V lost 7 bases to trimming and J lost 0 bases, with 13 bases between them. CDR3 in DNA: TGCAGCGACCTCGACAGATCCTCTGGAAACACCATATATTTT. This gives the protein CSDLDRSSGNTIYF. The complete variable domain, with remaining parts taken from reference TRBV29-1 and TRBJ1-3, reads SAVISQKPSRDICQRGTSLTIQCQVDSQVTMMFWYRQQPGQSLTLIATANQGSEATYESGFVIDKFPISRPNLTFSTLTVSNMSPEDSSIYLCSDLDRSSGNTIYFGEGSWLTVV.

Many counts were recorded for this clonotype. The chain recombines TRBV28 with TRBJ1-1; D call uncertain. V lost 3 bases and J 0 bases, leaving 5 bases between the germline ends. The CDR3 has 13 amino acids. Per the germline V gene, CDR1 is MDHEN and CDR2 is SYDVKM. This chain's CDR3 is CASSFMVNTEAFF. The CDR3, as DNA: TGTGCCAGCAGTTTTATGGTGAACACTGAAGCTTTCTTT.

This clonotype was picked up many times. This chain uses TRBV5-1 with TRBJ1-1; 10 bases agree with TRBD1. In germline, CDR1 is SGHRS, CDR2 YFSETQ. The CDR3 is 15 residues long. Germline trimming cut 3 bases from V and 5 bases from J; bases unmatched to any gene: 7. The CDR3 here is CASSSTGGGKTEAFF. In DNA form, the CDR3 reads TGCGCCAGCAGCTCGACAGGGGGCGGGAAGACTGAAGCTTTCTTT.

This clonotype appeared many times. The rearrangement uses TRBV6-2 or TRBV6-3 and TRBJ2-1; D possibly corresponds to TRBD1 (6 bases). The CDR3 has 15 amino acids. Trimming took 0 bases from V and 4 from J, leaving 10 bases between them. In germline, CDR1 is MNHEY, CDR2 SVGEGT. CDR3 DNA sequence: TGTGCCAGCAGTTACTCGGGGGCCCCTTACAATGAGCAGTTCTTC. It is translated as CASSYSGAPYNEQFF.

This sequence joins TRBV20-1 and TRBJ1-5, with D perhaps TRBD1 (5 bases). This CDR3 has 12 residues. V dropped 4 bases and J dropped 6 bases, with 10 bases sitting between them. CDR1 DFQATT and CDR2 SNEGSKA come from the germline V gene (reference sequence). The CDR3 is CSATDSSQPQHF. Here the CDR3 DNA reads TGCAGTGCTACTGACAGTTCTCAGCCCCAGCATTTT.

This clonotype has only a few counts. J is TRBJ2-2 and V is TRBV7-3; D is unresolved. With 4 bases removed from V and 3 bases from J, the gap between germline ends came to 3 bases. The CDR3 is 12 residues long. CDR1 and CDR2 from the germline V gene are SGHTA and FQGTGA. The CDR3, as DNA: TGTGCCAGCAGCTCGGACACCGGGGAGCTGTTTTTT. Protein product: CASSSDTGELFF.

This clonotype was seen ten or more times. The chain combines TRBV5-1 with TRBJ2-3; TRBD1 matches 7 bases. The CDR3 runs to 16 residues. The trim removed 3 bases at V and 0 bases at J, leaving 7 bases unmatched. Germline-derived CDR1 and CDR2 are SGHRS and YFSETQ. The CDR3 is CASSSAAGGSTDTQYF. The CDR3 bases are TGCGCCAGCAGCTCGGCGGCAGGGGGAAGCACAGATACGCAGTATTTT.

The sample holds a few counts of this clonotype. The chain uses TRBV2 and TRBJ2-1; D not resolved. This CDR3 is 13 amino acids long. Germline CDR1 SNHLY, CDR2 FYNNEI. V was clipped by 7 bases and J by 2 bases, with 9 bases between them. CDR3 nucleotides: TGTGCCAGCAATATCGGCCCCTACAATGAGCAGTTCTTC. Amino acid sequence: CASNIGPYNEQFF.

V gene TRBV6-2 or TRBV6-3 combines with J gene TRBJ1-1, with TRBD1 matching over 7 bases. Germline loops: CDR1 MNHEY, CDR2 SVGEGT. The V segment lost 7 bases and the J segment 5 bases; nucleotides outside the gene matches: 13. CDR3 length: 15 residues. In DNA, the CDR3 is TGTGCCAGCACTATGTTAGGAGGGGGCGTAACTGAAGCTTTCTTT. Amino acid sequence: CASTMLGGGVTEAFF.

This clonotype was observed many times. V usage is TRBV4-2 and J usage is TRBJ2-6, with D possibly being TRBD1 (5 bases). Germline V CDR1 and CDR2: LGHNA, YNFKEQ. CDR3 length: 16 amino acids. V was trimmed by 4 bases and J by 0 bases, leaving 10 bases between them. As DNA, the CDR3 is TGTGCCAGCAGCCCCCGACAGCTCTCTGGGGCCAACGTCCTGACTTTC. It translates to CASSPRQLSGANVLTF.

This chain links TRBV20-1 with TRBJ2-7; 8 positions match TRBD1. This CDR3 contains 14 residues. Germline loops: CDR1 DFQATT, CDR2 SNEGSKA (reference sequence). The V segment lost 6 bases and the J segment 4 bases; nucleotides outside the gene matches: 11. This chain's CDR3 is CSARYDRGGYEQYF. The CDR3 bases are TGCAGTGCCCGATACGACAGGGGTGGTTACGAGCAGTACTTC.

This clonotype was recorded a few times. The chain carries TRBV4-2 and TRBJ2-7; tentative D call: TRBD1 (6 bases). CDR3 length: 16 amino acids. V was pared by 0 bases and J by 2 bases, with 14 bases between. Germline-derived CDR1 and CDR2 are LGHNA and YNFKEQ. The CDR3 protein is CASSQEAGTFPYEQYF. The CDR3 DNA is TGTGCCAGCAGCCAAGAGGCCGGGACATTTCCCTACGAGCAGTACTTC.

Only a few counts were recorded for this clonotype. The V and J genes are TRBV28 and TRBJ1-1, with D unclear. The CDR3 consists of 14 residues. The V gene lost 5 bases and the J gene lost 1 base, with 11 bases spanning the gap. Germline CDR1 and CDR2: MDHEN and SYDVKM. CDR3 sequence: CASSPTPENTEAFF. CDR3 DNA sequence: TGTGCCAGCAGTCCGACCCCGGAGAACACTGAAGCTTTCTTT. The variable domain in full, with the rest retrieved from reference TRBV28 and TRBJ1-1, is DVKVTQSSRYLVKRTGEKVFLECVQDMDHENMFWYRQDPGLGLRLIYFSYDVKMKEKGDIPEGYSVSREKKERFSLILESASTNQTSMYLCASSPTPENTEAFFGQGTRLTVV.

The J gene is TRBJ1-2, the V gene TRBV4-3, with D unclear. Germline V gives CDR1 LGHNA, CDR2 YSLEER. V lost 0 bases, J lost 5 bases, and 13 bases lay in between. The CDR3 is made up of 15 amino acids. The CDR3 is CASSQDIGVGYGYTF. DNA for the CDR3: TGCGCCAGCAGCCAAGATATCGGGGTAGGGTATGGCTACACCTTC.

This clonotype has just a few counts. The chain couples TRBV5-1 to TRBJ2-3; 8 nucleotides match TRBD2. This CDR3 is built from 16 residues. The ends lost 4 bases at V and 5 bases at J; junction bases unmatched: 12. Germline V gene sequence: CDR1 SGHRS, CDR2 YFSETQ. The CDR3 bases are TGCGCCAGCAGCCCGGGGCATAGCGGGGTTTTAGATACGCAGTATTTT. Amino acids: CASSPGHSGVLDTQYF.

This clonotype appeared many times. V usage is TRBV5-6 and J usage is TRBJ2-7; 7 bases fit TRBD2. Germline V gene sequence: CDR1 SGHDT, CDR2 YYEEEE. The CDR3 runs 15 residues. V gave up 0 bases and J gave up 2 bases; unmatched junction bases: 5. The CDR3, as DNA: TGTGCCAGCAGCTTGGGGCTAGCGGAGACCTACGAGCAGTACTTC. Its translation: CASSLGLAETYEQYF.

The chain carries TRBV5-6 and TRBJ2-3; 11 bases are shared with TRBD2. V gave up 1 base and J gave up 4 bases; unmatched junction bases: 5. CDR3 length: 16 residues. CDR1 is SGHDT, CDR2 YYEEEE, per germline. CDR3 sequence: CASSLRLAGGPDTQYF. The DNA for the CDR3 is TGTGCCAGCAGCTTGCGTCTAGCGGGGGGTCCAGATACGCAGTATTTT.

V usage is TRBV7-2 and J usage is TRBJ2-3; 8 nucleotides match TRBD2. The CDR3 has 16 residues. With 1 base clipped from V and 6 bases from J, the junction kept 9 bases outside the gene matches. CDR1 and CDR2 from the germline V gene are SGHTA and FQGNSA. The CDR3 sequence: CASSLDVGRALDTQYF. The DNA of the CDR3 is TGTGCCAGCAGCTTAGACGTCGGGAGGGCCCTGGATACGCAGTATTTT.

V gene TRBV7-6 combines with J gene TRBJ2-1; TRBD2 matches at 7 bases. V lost 5 bases, J lost 5 bases, and 9 bases stayed unmatched. In germline, CDR1 is SGHVS, CDR2 FNYEAQ. The CDR3 length is 15 residues. As DNA, the CDR3 is TGTGCCAGCAGCCACGGACTAGGAGCGGACAATGAGCAGTTCTTC. Residues: CASSHGLGADNEQFF.